The table lists the clone carrying this TCR beta chain with many counts. The antigen is unknown. This sample is drawn from a study of T-cell reconstitution after alpha-beta-depleted transplantation in children. Study-wide findings and caveats: Reported findings indicate that, about two months after transplant, alpha-beta T cells came from several hundred expanded clones, which were derived from non-depleted graft cells.

Unique molecular identifiers were incorporated during preparation of the TCRbeta library. TCRdb used MiXCR to reprocess the PCR reads, holding one entry per CDR3 protein. The sample contains about 290,000 distinct CDR3 sequences, about a tenth of which appear only once. The CDR3 is made up of 13 amino acids. V lost 6 bases and J 5 bases, leaving 10 bases between the germline ends. This TCR derives from a boy younger than two with acute myeloid leukemia, due to receive a stem cell transplant. The chain uses TRBV12-3 or TRBV12-4 and TRBJ1-4, with D unresolved. Specimen: PBMCs, collected before TCRalphabeta/CD19-depleted stem cell transplant. The CDR3 spells CASSYTENEKLFF. As DNA, the CDR3 is TGTGCCAGCAGCTATACTGAGAATGAAAAACTGTTTTTT.